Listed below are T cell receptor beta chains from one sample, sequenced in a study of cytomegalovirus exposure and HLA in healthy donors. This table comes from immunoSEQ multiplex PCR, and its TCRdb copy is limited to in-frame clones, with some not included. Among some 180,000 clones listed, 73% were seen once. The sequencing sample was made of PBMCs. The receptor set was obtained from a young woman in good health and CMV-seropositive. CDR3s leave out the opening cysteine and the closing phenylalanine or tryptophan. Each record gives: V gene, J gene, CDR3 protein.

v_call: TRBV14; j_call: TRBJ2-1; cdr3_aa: ASSSRGGGEQF
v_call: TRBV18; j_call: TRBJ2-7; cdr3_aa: ASSPGTGDDEQY
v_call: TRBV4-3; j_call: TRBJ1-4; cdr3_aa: ASSQDDRVGEKLF
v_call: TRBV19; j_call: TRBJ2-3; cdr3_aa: ASKKAGPTDTQY
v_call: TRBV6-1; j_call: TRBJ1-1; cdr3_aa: ASRPSTGDKAF
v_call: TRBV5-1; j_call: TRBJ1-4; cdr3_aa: ASSLEQGREKLF
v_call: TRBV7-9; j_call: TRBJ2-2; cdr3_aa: SSSHGTTNTGELF
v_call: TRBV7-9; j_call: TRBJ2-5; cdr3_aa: SSSLSQQETQY
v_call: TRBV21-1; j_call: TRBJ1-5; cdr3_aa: ASSWEYGTGDNQPQH
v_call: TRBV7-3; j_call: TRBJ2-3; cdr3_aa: ASSKGAGGIRGDTQY
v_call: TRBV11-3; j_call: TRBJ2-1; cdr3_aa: ASSPSGGAHEQF
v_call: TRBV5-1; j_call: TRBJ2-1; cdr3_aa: ASRLADHYNEQF
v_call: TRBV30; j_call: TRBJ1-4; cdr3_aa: AWSVQGGTEKLF
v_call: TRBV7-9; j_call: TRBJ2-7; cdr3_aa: ASSLSAITGEQY
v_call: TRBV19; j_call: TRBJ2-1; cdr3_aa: ASRSTGNNEQF
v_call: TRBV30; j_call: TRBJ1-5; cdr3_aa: AWSTGLNSNQPQH
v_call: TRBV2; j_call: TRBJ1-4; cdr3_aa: ASSEGGTGNEKLF
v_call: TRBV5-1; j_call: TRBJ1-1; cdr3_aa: ASSSGQRYTEAF
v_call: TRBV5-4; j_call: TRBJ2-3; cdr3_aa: ASSLAGGDTQY
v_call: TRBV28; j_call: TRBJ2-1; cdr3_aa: ASSSNYRGNEQF
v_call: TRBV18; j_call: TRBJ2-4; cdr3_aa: ASSPPAGPGGDGNIQY
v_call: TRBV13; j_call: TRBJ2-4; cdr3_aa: ASSPQEQVAKNIQY
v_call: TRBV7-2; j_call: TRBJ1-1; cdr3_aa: ASSFSGVTEAF
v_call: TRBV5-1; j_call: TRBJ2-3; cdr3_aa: ASSPVGTSGTTDTQY
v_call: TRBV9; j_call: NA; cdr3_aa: ASSLRTGTSYEQY
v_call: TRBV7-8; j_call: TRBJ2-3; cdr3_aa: ASSLDPVLSTDTQY
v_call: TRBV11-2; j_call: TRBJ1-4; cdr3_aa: ASRSWGQLNEKLF
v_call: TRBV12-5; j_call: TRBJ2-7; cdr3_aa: ASGSTDYAYEQY
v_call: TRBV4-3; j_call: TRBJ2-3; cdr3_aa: ASSHRTGGGVTQY
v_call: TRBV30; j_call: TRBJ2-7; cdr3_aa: AWSVALGGSYEQY
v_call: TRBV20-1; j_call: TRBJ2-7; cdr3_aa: SVGTPYEQY
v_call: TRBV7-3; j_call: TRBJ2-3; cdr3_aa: ASSLGLAGGGEDTQY
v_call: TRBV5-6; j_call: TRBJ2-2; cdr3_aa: ASSPSLAGGRVGELF
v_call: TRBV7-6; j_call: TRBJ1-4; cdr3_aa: ASRDGGEKLF
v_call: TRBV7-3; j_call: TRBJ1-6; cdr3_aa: ASSRGGLDNSPLH
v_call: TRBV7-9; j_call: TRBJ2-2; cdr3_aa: ASSFTGTSSGELF
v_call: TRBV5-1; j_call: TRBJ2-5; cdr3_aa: ASSEQVQETQY
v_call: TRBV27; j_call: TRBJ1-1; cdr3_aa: ATQGARNTEAF
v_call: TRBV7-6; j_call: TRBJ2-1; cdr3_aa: ASSGDRAGNEQF
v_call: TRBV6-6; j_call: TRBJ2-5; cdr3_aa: ASSRTGEETQY
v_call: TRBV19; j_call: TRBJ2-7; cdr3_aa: ASSIRTGPNEQY
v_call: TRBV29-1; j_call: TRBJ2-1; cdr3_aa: SVAGTRNEQF
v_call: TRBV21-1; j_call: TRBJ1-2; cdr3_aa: ASSKIRYRGGGLYGYT
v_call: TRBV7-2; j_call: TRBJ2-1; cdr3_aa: ATATSGYNEQF
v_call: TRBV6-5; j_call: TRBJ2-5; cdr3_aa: ASLSGGPPGGTQY
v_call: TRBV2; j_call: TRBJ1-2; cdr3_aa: ASTDGPLGYGYT
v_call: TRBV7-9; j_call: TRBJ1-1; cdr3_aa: SSSLEDPGGAF
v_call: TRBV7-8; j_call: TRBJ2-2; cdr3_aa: ASSPREGLRGGELF
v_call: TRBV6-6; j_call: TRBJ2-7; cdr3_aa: ASTHGEGSSYEQY
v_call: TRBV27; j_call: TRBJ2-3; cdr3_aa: ASSSGQGGTDTQY
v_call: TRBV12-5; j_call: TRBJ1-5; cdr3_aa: ASATGENQPQH
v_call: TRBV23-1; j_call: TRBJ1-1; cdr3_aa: ASSPSRREGEAF
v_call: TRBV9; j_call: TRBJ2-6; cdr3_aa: ASSVNSGVHSSGANVLT